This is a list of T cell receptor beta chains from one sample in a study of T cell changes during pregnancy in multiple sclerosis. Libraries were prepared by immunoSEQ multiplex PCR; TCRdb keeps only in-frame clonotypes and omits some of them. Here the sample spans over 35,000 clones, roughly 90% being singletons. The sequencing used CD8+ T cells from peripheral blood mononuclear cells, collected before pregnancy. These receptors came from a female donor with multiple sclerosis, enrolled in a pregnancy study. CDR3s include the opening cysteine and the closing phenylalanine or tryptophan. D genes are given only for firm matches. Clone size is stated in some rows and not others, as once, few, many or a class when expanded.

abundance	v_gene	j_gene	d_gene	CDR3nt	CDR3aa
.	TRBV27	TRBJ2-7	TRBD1	TGTGCCAGCAGTTTGACAGGGGGCTTATACGAGCAGTACTTC	CASSLTGGLYEQYF
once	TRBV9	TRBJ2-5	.	TGTGCCAGCAGCCCCTCGGCAGGGGAAGAGACCCAGTACTTC	CASSPSAGEETQYF
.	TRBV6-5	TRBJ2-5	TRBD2	TGCTGCTCCTGTCGGACTAGCGGTCACCAAGAGACCCAGTACTTC	CCSCRTSGHQETQYF
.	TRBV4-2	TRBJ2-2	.	TGTGCCAGCAGCCACGTCCCCGGGGAGCTGTTTTTT	CASSHVPGELFF
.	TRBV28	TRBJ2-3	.	TGTGCCAGCAGTGAACTTTGGGATACGCAGTATTTT	CASSELWDTQYF
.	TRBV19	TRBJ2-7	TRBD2	TGTGCCAGTAGTGACGATCCCCGGGGGGAGAACTACTACGAGCAGTACTTC	CASSDDPRGENYYEQYF
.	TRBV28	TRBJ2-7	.	TGTGCCAGCAGTTTAGCGTTGGCAGGGAACTCCTACGAGCAGTACTTC	CASSLALAGNSYEQYF
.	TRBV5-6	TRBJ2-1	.	TGTGCCAGCAGCTTGATAGGGGAGGCGAATGAGCAGTTCTTC	CASSLIGEANEQFF
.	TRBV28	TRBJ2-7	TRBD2	TGTGCCAGCAGTTTACAAGCGGGAGCTTACGAGCAGTACTTC	CASSLQAGAYEQYF
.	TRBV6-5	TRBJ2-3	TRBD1	TGTGCCAGCAGTTACGGGACAGGGAGCACAGATACGCAGTATTTT	CASSYGTGSTDTQYF
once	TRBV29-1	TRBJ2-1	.	TGCAGCGTTGAAGGTAGTCGCTACAATGAGCAGTTCTTC	CSVEGSRYNEQFF
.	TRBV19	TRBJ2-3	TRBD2	TGTGCCAGTAGTACCGGGACTAGCGGGAGGGCAGATACGCAGTATTTT	CASSTGTSGRADTQYF
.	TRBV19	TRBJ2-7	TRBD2	TGTGCCAGTAGTATAGGAGGAGCGGGGCTCTACGAGCAGTACTTC	CASSIGGAGLYEQYF
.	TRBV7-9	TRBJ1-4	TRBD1	TGTGCCAGCAGCTTCATCAACAGGGGCCTTGCTAATGAAAAACTGTTTTTT	CASSFINRGLANEKLFF
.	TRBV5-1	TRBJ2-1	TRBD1	TGCGCCAGTGGGGTGACAGGGTACAATGAGCAGTTCTTC	CASGVTGYNEQFF
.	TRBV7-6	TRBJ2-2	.	TGTGCCAGCAGTTCGTTGACATCCCCCGGGGAGCTGTTTTTT	CASSSLTSPGELFF
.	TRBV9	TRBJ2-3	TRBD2	TGTGCCAGCGACCCAACGGCGGGGGGGGGCACAGATACGCAGTATTTT	CASDPTAGGGTDTQYF